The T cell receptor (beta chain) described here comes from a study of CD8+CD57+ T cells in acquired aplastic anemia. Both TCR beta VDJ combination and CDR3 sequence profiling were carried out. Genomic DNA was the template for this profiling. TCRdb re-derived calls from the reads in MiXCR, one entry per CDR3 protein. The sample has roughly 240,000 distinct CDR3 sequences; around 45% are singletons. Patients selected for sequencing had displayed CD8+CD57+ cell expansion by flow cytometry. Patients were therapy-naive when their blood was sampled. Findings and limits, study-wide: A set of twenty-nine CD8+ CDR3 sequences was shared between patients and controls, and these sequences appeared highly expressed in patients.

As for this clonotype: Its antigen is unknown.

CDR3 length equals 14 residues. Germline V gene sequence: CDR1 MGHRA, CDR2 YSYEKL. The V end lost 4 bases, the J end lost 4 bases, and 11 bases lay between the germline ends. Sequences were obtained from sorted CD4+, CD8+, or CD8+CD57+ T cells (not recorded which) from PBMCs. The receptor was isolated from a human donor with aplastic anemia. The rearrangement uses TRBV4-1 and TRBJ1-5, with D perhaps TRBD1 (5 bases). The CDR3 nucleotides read TGCGCCAGCAGCCCGGACGGGGCAAATCAGCCCCAGCATTTT. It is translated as CASSPDGANQPQHF.